Listed below are T cell receptor beta chains from one sample, sequenced in a study of beta chain bispecific antibodies for T cell cancers. These receptors' targets are unknown. One entry per CDR3 protein results from TCRdb running MiXCR on the 5' RACE reads. This sample has 20,000 to 25,000 distinct CDR3 sequences, with about 2% found just once. The material sequenced was healthy donor T cells cultured with leukemia cells, taken from a culture containing a bispecific antibody targeting TCR Vbeta12. The receptor source for this set is a human donor in good health. Some clones in this sample may be carry-over from other donors' samples. Both conserved end residues are part of each CDR3. A D gene is named only where the DNA matches it firmly. Expanded clones get a size class; other rows say once, few or many, or leave the size out.

clone_size: many
v_call: TRBV28
j_call: TRBJ2-1
d_call: TRBD2
cdr3_nt: TGTGCCAGCAGCTGGACAGGGGAGGGACTAGCGGGGGCTAACGAGCAGTTCTTC
cdr3_aa: CASSWTGEGLAGANEQFF

clone_size: many
v_call: TRBV20-1
j_call: TRBJ2-5
d_call: .
cdr3_nt: TGCAGTGCTAGAGAAGGGACGAGTTCGACCCAGTACTTC
cdr3_aa: CSAREGTSSTQYF

clone_size: many
v_call: TRBV7-9
j_call: TRBJ1-1
d_call: .
cdr3_nt: TGTGCCAGCAGCCCGGGCACTGAAGCTTTCTTT
cdr3_aa: CASSPGTEAFF

clone_size: many
v_call: TRBV7-7
j_call: TRBJ2-5
d_call: .
cdr3_nt: TGTGCTAGCAGCCCGGCAGGGGGGCAAGAGACCCAGTACTTC
cdr3_aa: CASSPAGGQETQYF

clone_size: many
v_call: TRBV19
j_call: TRBJ1-5
d_call: .
cdr3_nt: TGTGCCAGTAGTATCTACGAGCGGGGTCAGCCCCAGCATTTT
cdr3_aa: CASSIYERGQPQHF

clone_size: few
v_call: TRBV27
j_call: TRBJ1-5
d_call: TRBD1
cdr3_nt: TGTGCCAGCAGACCCTACCCGGGACAGGGCCCCCTCCAGCCCCAGCATTTT
cdr3_aa: CASRPYPGQGPLQPQHF

clone_size: many
v_call: TRBV5-1
j_call: TRBJ2-4
d_call: TRBD1
cdr3_nt: TGCGCCAGCAGTTATGAGGGACAGGGGATGGACATTCAGTACTTC
cdr3_aa: CASSYEGQGMDIQYF

clone_size: .
v_call: TRBV5-4
j_call: TRBJ2-1
d_call: TRBD2
cdr3_nt: TGTGCCAGCAGCTTTTACGGGGGGGCCGATGAGCAGTTCTTC
cdr3_aa: CASSFYGGADEQFF

clone_size: many
v_call: TRBV20-1
j_call: TRBJ2-2
d_call: TRBD1
cdr3_nt: TGCAGTGCTAGATTCGGGACAGGGGGCTTAAACACCGGGGAGCTGTTTTTT
cdr3_aa: CSARFGTGGLNTGELFF

clone_size: many
v_call: TRBV27
j_call: TRBJ2-7
d_call: TRBD1
cdr3_nt: TGTGCCAGCAGTTTAACAGGGGGCCACGAAGAGCAGTACTTC
cdr3_aa: CASSLTGGHEEQYF

clone_size: .
v_call: TRBV12-3/TRBV12-4
j_call: TRBJ2-1
d_call: .
cdr3_nt: TGTGCCAGCAGTTTAGACCGCTCCTACAGTGAGCAGTTCTTC
cdr3_aa: CASSLDRSYSEQFF

clone_size: many
v_call: TRBV5-1
j_call: TRBJ2-2
d_call: .
cdr3_nt: TGCGCCAGCAGCTTTTCGATCGGGGGAAGCACCGGGGAGCTGTTTTTT
cdr3_aa: CASSFSIGGSTGELFF

clone_size: medium-sized
v_call: TRBV10-3
j_call: TRBJ2-7
d_call: .
cdr3_nt: TGTGCCATCAGTGAGCCCTCCTCCTACGAGCAGTACTTC
cdr3_aa: CAISEPSSYEQYF

clone_size: medium-sized
v_call: TRBV7-3
j_call: TRBJ1-1
d_call: TRBD1
cdr3_nt: TGTGCCAGCAGCTCAGGGGGCACTGAAGCTTTCTTT
cdr3_aa: CASSSGGTEAFF

clone_size: many
v_call: TRBV27
j_call: TRBJ2-7
d_call: .
cdr3_nt: TGTGCCAGCAGTTCCAGGGGGACCCGCGGGGAGTACGAGCAGTACTTC
cdr3_aa: CASSSRGTRGEYEQYF

clone_size: many
v_call: TRBV20-1
j_call: TRBJ2-5
d_call: TRBD1
cdr3_nt: TGCAGTGCTAGAGATACAGGGGGCAGGGAGACCCAGTACTTC
cdr3_aa: CSARDTGGRETQYF

clone_size: .
v_call: TRBV5-1
j_call: TRBJ1-1
d_call: .
cdr3_nt: TGCGCCTCTTCCGGGGAATTTGAAGCTTTCTTT
cdr3_aa: CASSGEFEAFF

clone_size: many
v_call: TRBV6-1
j_call: TRBJ2-1
d_call: .
cdr3_nt: TGTGCCAGCAGTGAGCCCACTTATTCATACAATGAGCAGTTCTTC
cdr3_aa: CASSEPTYSYNEQFF